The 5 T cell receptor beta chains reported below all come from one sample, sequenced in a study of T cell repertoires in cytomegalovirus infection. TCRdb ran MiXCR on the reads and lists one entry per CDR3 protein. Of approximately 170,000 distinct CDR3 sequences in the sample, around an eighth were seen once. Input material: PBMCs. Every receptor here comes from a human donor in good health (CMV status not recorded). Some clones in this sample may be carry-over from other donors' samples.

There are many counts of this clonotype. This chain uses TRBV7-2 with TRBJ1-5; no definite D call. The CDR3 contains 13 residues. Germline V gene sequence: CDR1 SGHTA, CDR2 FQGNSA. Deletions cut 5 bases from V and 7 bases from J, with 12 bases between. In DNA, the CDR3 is TGTGCCAGCAGCCCCGGCCCCATGCAGCCCCAGCATTTT. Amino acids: CASSPGPMQPQHF.

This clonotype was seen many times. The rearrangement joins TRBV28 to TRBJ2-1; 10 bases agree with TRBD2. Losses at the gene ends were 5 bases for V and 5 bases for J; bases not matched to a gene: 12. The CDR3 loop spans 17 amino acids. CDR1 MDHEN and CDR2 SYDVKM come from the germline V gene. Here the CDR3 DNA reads TGTGCCAGCAGTCCGACACTCGGACTAGCGGAGGACAATGAGCAGTTCTTC. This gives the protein CASSPTLGLAEDNEQFF.

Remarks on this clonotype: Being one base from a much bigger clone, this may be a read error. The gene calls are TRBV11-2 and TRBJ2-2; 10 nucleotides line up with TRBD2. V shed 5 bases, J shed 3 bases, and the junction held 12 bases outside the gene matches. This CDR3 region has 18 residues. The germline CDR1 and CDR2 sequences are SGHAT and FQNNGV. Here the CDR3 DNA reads TGTGCCAGCAGCCTCCGGACTAGCGGAGGCGGGGACACCGGGGAGCTGTTTTTT. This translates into CASSLRTSGGGDTGELFF.

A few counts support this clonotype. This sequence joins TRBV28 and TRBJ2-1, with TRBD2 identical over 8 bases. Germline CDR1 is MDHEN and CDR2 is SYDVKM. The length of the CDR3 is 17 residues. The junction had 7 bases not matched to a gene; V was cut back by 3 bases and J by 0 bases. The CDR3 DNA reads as TGTGCCAGCAGTTTCTTTGTTGCGGGAGGCTCCTACAATGAGCAGTTCTTC. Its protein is CASSFFVAGGSYNEQFF.

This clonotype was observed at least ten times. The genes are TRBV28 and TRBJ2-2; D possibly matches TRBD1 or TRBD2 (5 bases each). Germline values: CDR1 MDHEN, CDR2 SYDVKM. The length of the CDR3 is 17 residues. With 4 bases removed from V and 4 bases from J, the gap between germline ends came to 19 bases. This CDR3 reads CASSSPTIGASTGELFF. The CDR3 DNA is TGTGCCAGCAGTTCCCCTACCATCGGGGCGAGCACCGGGGAGCTGTTTTTT.